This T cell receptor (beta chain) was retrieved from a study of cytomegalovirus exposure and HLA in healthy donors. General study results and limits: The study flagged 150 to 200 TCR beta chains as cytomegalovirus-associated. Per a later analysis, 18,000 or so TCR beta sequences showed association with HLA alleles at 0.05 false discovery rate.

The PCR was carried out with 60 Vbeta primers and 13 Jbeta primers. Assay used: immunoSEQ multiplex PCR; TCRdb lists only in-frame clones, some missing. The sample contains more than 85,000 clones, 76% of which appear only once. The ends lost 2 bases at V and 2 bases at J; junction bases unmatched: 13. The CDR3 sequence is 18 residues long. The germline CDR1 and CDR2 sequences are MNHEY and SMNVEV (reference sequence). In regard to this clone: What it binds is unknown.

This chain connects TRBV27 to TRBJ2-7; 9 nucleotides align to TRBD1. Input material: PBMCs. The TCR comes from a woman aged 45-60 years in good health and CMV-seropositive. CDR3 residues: CASSLRGTGRMSAYEQYF. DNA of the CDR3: TGTGCCAGCAGTTTAAGAGGGACAGGGAGAATGAGCGCCTACGAGCAGTACTTC.